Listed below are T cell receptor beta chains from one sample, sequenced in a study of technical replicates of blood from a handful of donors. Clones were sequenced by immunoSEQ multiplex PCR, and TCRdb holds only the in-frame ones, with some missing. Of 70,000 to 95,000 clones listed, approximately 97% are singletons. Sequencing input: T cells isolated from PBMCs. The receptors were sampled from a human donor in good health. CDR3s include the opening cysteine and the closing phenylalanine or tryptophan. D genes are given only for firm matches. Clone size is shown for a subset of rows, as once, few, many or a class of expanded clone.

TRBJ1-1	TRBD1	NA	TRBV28	CASGQGMNTEAFF	TGTGCCAGCGGACAGGGTATGAACACTGAAGCTTTCTTT
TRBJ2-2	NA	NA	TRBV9	CASSPTNTGELFF	TGTGCCAGCAGCCCAACGAACACCGGGGAGCTGTTTTTT
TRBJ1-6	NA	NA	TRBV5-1	CASSLAGVSALHF	TGCGCCAGCAGCTTGGCAGGGGTTTCAGCCCTCCACTTT
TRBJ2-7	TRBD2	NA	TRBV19	CASSPSVAGGNYEQYF	TGTGCCAGTAGTCCGAGCGTAGCGGGAGGGAACTACGAGCAGTACTTC
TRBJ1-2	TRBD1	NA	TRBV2	CASSDAGQGYGYTF	TGTGCCAGCAGTGATGCGGGACAGGGGTATGGCTACACCTTC
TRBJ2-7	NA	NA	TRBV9	CASSAQGSGWEQYF	TGTGCCAGCAGCGCCCAGGGGAGTGGGTGGGAGCAGTACTTC
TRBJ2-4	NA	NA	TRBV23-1	CAPPRGRVSNIQYF	TGCGCCCCACCCAGGGGAAGAGTCTCGAACATTCAGTACTTC
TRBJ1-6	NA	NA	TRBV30	CAWSGGISNSPLHF	TGTGCCTGGAGTGGAGGGATTTCAAATTCACCCCTCCACTTT
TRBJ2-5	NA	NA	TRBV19	CASKSGETQYF	TGTGCCAGTAAATCGGGAGAGACCCAGTACTTC
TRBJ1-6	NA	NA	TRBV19	CASSMETGTNSPLHF	TGTGCCAGTAGTATGGAGACAGGAACGAATTCACCCCTCCACTTT
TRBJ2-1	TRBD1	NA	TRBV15	CATSRGLIRTGNNEQFF	TGTGCCACCAGCAGAGGCCTAATAAGGACAGGAAACAATGAGCAGTTCTTC
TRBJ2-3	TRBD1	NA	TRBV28	CASSRQGELLDTQYF	TGTGCCAGCAGTCGGCAGGGGGAGTTATTAGATACGCAGTATTTT
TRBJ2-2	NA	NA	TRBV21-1	CATELLAGEGAGELFF	TGTGCCACCGAGCTGTTAGCGGGAGAGGGAGCCGGGGAGCTGTTTTTT
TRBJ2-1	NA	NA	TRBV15	CATTAGDSYNEQFF	TGTGCCACCACCGCCGGAGATTCCTACAATGAGCAGTTCTTC
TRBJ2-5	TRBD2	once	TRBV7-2	CASSDLAGGFQETQYF	TGTGCCAGCAGCGACCTAGCGGGAGGTTTCCAAGAGACCCAGTACTTC
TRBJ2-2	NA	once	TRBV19	CASRQGLDTGELFF	TGTGCCAGTAGGCAGGGACTGGACACCGGGGAGCTGTTTTTT
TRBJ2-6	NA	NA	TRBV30	CAWSVYSSGANVLTF	TGTGCCTGGAGTGTTTACAGCTCTGGGGCCAACGTCCTGACTTTC
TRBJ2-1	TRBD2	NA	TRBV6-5	CASTTRLAGVNEQFF	TGTGCCAGCACCACGCGACTAGCGGGAGTCAATGAGCAGTTCTTC
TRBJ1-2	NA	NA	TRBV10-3	CAISDPINLRLRGDTYGYTF	TGTGCCATCAGTGATCCCATTAATCTACGGCTCCGGGGGGATACCTATGGCTACACCTTC
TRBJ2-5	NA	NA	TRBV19	CASSIGSAGETQYF	TGTGCCAGTAGTATAGGGTCAGCCGGGGAGACCCAGTACTTC
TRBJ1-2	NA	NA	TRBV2	CASSKPVTFNYGYTF	TGTGCCAGCAGTAAGCCCGTGACTTTTAACTATGGCTACACCTTC
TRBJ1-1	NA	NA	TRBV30	CAWSVSQGNTEAFF	TGTGCCTGGAGTGTAAGTCAGGGGAACACTGAAGCTTTCTTT
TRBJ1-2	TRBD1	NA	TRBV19	CASKLTLGTANYGYTF	TGTGCCAGTAAGTTAACTCTCGGGACAGCTAACTATGGCTACACCTTC
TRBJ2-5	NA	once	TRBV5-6	CASSRDFQETQYF	TGTGCCAGCAGTAGGGACTTCCAAGAGACCCAGTACTTC